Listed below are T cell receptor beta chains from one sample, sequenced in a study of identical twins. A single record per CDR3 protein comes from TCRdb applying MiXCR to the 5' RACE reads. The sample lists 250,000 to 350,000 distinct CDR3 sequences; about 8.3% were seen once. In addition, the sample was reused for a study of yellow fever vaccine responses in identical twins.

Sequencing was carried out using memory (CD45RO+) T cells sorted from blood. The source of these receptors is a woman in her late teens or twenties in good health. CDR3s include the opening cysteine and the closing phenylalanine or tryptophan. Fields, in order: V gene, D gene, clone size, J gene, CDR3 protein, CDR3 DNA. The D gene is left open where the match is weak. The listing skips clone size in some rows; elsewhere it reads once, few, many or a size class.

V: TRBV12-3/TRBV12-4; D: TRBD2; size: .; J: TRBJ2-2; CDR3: CASRLLAGGPGEELFF; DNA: TGTGCCAGCAGATTGCTAGCGGGAGGGCCGGGGGAGGAGCTGTTTTTT
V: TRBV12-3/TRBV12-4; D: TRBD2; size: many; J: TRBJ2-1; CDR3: CASSLGLAGGPYEQFF; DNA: TGTGCCAGCAGTTTAGGCCTAGCGGGAGGGCCATATGAGCAGTTCTTC
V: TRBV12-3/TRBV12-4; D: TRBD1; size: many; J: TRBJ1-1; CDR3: CASKVDRGGTEAFF; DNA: TGTGCCAGCAAGGTCGACAGGGGGGGGACTGAAGCTTTCTTT
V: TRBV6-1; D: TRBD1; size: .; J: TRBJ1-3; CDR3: CASSRRDSSGNTIYF; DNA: TGTGCCAGCAGTCGACGGGACAGCTCTGGAAACACCATATATTTT
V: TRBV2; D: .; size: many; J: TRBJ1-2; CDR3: CASSEAWGSHGYTF; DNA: TGTGCCAGCAGTGAAGCGTGGGGGTCCCATGGCTACACCTTC
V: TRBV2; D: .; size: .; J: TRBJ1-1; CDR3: CASTESRGFTEAFF; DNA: TGTGCCAGCACGGAAAGTCGGGGTTTCACTGAAGCTTTCTTT
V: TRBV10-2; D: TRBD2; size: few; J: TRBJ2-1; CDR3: CASSDQRGVYNEQFF; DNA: TGCGCCAGCAGTGACCAGCGGGGGGTATACAATGAGCAGTTCTTC
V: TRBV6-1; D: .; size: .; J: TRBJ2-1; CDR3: CASSPPGQRYNEQFF; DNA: TGTGCCAGCAGTCCCCCCGGACAGCGCTACAATGAGCAGTTCTTC
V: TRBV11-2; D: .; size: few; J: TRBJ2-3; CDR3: CASSLRRGGDTQYF; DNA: TGTGCCAGCAGCTTACGAAGGGGTGGAGATACGCAGTATTTT
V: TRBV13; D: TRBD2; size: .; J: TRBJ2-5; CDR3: CASSFSSGKWGTQYF; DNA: TGTGCCAGCAGCTTCTCCAGCGGGAAATGGGGGACCCAGTACTTC
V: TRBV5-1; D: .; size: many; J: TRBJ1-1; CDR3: CASSLSGATEAFF; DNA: TGCGCCAGCAGCTTGTCGGGGGCCACTGAAGCTTTCTTT
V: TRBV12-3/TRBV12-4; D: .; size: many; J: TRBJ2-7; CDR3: CASTAWGEQYF; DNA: TGTGCCAGCACCGCCTGGGGGGAGCAGTACTTC
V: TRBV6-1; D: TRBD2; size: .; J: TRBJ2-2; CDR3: CASSGGLTSGFTGELFF; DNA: TGTGCCAGCAGTGGAGGATTGACTAGCGGGTTCACCGGGGAGCTGTTTTTT
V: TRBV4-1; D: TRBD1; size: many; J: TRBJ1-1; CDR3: CASSQVGRGMPEAFF; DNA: TGCGCCAGCAGCCAAGTGGGCAGGGGGATGCCTGAAGCTTTCTTT
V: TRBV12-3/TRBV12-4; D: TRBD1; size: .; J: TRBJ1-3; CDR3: CASTMRQGSGNTIYF; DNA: TGTGCCAGCACCATGAGACAGGGCTCTGGAAACACCATATATTTT
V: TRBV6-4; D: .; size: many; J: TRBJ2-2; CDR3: CASSDWEGGELFF; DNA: TGTGCCAGCAGTGATTGGGAAGGCGGGGAGCTGTTTTTT
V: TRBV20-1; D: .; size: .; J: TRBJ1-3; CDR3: CSARDLATAGNTIYF; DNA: TGCAGTGCTAGAGATCTTGCGACTGCTGGAAACACCATATATTTT
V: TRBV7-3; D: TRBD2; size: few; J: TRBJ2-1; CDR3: CASSFFGGSRVDEQFF; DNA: TGTGCCAGCAGCTTTTTCGGCGGGAGTCGGGTGGATGAGCAGTTCTTC
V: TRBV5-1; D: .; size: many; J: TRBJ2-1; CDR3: CASSSLTNPYNEQFF; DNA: TGCGCCAGCAGCTCCCTGACAAACCCTTACAATGAGCAGTTCTTC